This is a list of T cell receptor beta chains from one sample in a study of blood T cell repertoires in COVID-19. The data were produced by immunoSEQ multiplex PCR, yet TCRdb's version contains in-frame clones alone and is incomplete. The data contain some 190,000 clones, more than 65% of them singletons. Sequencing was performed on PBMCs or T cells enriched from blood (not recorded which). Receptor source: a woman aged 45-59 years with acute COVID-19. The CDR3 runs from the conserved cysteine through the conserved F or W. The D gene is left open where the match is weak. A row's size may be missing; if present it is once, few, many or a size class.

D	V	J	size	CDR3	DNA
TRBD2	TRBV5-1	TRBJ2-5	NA	CASSVDSGGEETQYF	TGCGCCAGCAGCGTAGATAGCGGGGGGGAAGAGACCCAGTACTTC
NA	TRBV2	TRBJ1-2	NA	CASSLGDGYTF	TGTGCCAGCAGCCTAGGGGATGGCTACACCTTC
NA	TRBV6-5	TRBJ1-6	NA	CASSYGASALHF	TGTGCCAGCAGTTATGGTGCTTCGGCCCTCCACTTT
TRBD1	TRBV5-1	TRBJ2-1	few	CASSTGTAIGNEQFF	TGCGCCAGCAGCACCGGGACAGCTATTGGAAATGAGCAGTTCTTC
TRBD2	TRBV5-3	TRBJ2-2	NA	CARRLPTSGGTNTGELFF	TGTGCCAGAAGGTTACCGACTAGCGGGGGAACGAACACCGGGGAGCTGTTTTTT
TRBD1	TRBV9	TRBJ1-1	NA	CASSPEPRDRGQVDTEAFF	TGTGCCAGCAGCCCAGAACCCCGGGACAGGGGACAAGTTGACACTGAAGCTTTCTTT
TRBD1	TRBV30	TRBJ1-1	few	CAWSPGQGLGAFF	TGTGCCTGGAGCCCGGGACAGGGTTTGGGGGCTTTCTTT
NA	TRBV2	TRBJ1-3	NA	CASRPLDRSGNTIYF	TGTGCCAGCAGGCCCCTAGACCGCTCTGGAAACACCATATATTTT
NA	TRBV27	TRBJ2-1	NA	CASSLESSYNEQFF	TGTGCCAGCAGTTTAGAGAGCTCCTACAATGAGCAGTTCTTC
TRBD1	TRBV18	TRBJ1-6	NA	CASSPYKGGTGGQNSPLHF	TGTGCCAGCTCACCATATAAAGGGGGAACAGGGGGCCAGAATTCACCCCTCCACTTT
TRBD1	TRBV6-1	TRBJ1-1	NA	CASSEGQAHTEAFF	TGTGCCAGCAGTGAGGGACAGGCTCACACTGAAGCTTTCTTT
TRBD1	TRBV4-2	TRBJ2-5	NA	CASSQETGGRETQYF	TGTGCCAGCAGCCAAGAGACAGGGGGCCGAGAGACCCAGTACTTC
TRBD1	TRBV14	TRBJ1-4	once	CASSQSSGTGVYATNEKLFF	TGTGCCAGCAGCCAAAGTTCCGGGACAGGGGTCTATGCAACTAATGAAAAACTGTTTTTT
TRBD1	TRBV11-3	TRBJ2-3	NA	CASALGTGGTDTQYF	TGTGCCAGCGCCCTAGGGACAGGGGGCACAGATACGCAGTATTTT
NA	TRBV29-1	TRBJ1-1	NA	CSVYHRAEAFF	TGCAGCGTGTACCACAGGGCGGAAGCTTTCTTT
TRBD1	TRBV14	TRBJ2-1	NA	CASSHGTGTNEQFF	TGTGCCAGCAGCCACGGGACAGGCACCAATGAGCAGTTCTTC
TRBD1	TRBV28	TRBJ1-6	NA	CASRSRTGGYNSPLHF	TGTGCCAGCAGGTCCCGGACAGGCGGATATAATTCACCCCTCCACTTT
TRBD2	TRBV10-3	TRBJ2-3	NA	CAISSSGGTDTQYF	TGTGCCATCAGCTCTAGCGGTGGCACAGATACGCAGTATTTT
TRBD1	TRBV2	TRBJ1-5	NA	CASSPTGEDQPQHF	TGTGCCAGCAGTCCTACAGGGGAGGATCAGCCCCAGCATTTT
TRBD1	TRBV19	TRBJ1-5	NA	CASSFGTGPGQPQHF	TGTGCCAGTAGTTTCGGGACAGGGCCGGGTCAGCCCCAGCATTTT
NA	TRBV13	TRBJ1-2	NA	CASTRSTYPGFNYGYTF	TGTGCCAGCACCCGTTCCACTTATCCGGGGTTCAACTATGGCTACACCTTC
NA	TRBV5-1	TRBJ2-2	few	CAGKPDTGNTGELFF	TGCGCCGGAAAACCGGATACAGGGAACACCGGGGAGCTGTTTTTT
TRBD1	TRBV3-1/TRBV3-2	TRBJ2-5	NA	CASSQGFRGKETQYF	TGTGCCAGCAGCCAAGGCTTCAGGGGGAAAGAGACCCAGTACTTC
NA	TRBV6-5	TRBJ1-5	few	CASRPQGGSNQPQHF	TGTGCCAGCAGGCCGCAGGGAGGGAGCAATCAGCCCCAGCATTTT
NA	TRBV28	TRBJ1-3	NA	CASSLGGAANTIYF	TGTGCCAGCAGTTTAGGGGGGGCCGCAAACACCATATATTTT